Shown below are 3 T cell receptor beta chains from a single sample sequenced in a study of T-cell memory formation after mild COVID-19. TCRdb recomputed calls from the 5' RACE reads with MiXCR, one row per CDR3 protein. The sample lists fewer than 400,000 distinct CDR3 sequences, roughly 13% occurring once. Sequenced sample: PBMCs or a T cell subset sorted from them (not recorded which). Every receptor here comes from a man aged 18 to 30 who had mild COVID-19 (a few samples of this study predate the infection). Cell type and time point are not known.

The J gene is TRBJ2-2, the V gene TRBV4-1; the match to TRBD2 covers 7 bases. The V gene's germline CDR1 is MGHRA and CDR2 YSYEKL. The ends lost 3 bases at V and 1 base at J; junction bases unmatched: 8. The CDR3 has 17 residues. The CDR3, as DNA: TGCGCCAGCAGCCAGGAGTCCGGGACTATGAACACCGGGGAGCTGTTTTTT. It translates to CASSQESGTMNTGELFF.

Only a few counts were recorded for this clonotype. The rearrangement uses TRBV7-2 and TRBJ1-1; D remains ambiguous. The CDR3 is 14 residues long. Looked up from germline, CDR1 is SGHTA and CDR2 is FQGNSA. V was shortened by 2 bases and J by 5 bases, with 12 bases between the two germline ends. CDR3 nucleotide sequence: TGTGCCAGCAGCTTATCGGGGTCAATTACTGAAGCTTTCTTT. Translating gives CASSLSGSITEAFF.

This clonotype was detected a few times. V and J are TRBV6-1 and TRBJ2-3; no reliable D call. V lost 6 bases and J lost 2, with 9 bases in between. CDR1 is MNHNS, CDR2 SASEGT, per germline. The CDR3 has 13 amino acids. This CDR3 reads CASRWVNTDTQYF. CDR3 nucleotides: TGTGCCAGCAGGTGGGTCAACACAGATACGCAGTATTTT.